This T cell receptor beta chain was obtained from a study of vaccination and CD4 T cells after COVID-19. For the study at large: Diagnosis preceded the drawing of post-COVID samples by a median about 100 days (range 35 to 161). Study conclusions and caveats: Convalescent patients had a median around 90% of post-vaccine SARS-CoV-2-reactive clones that were detected only after vaccination, not before it. For convalescent patients, 304 of the 307 vaccine-specific clones analyzed were classified as spike mono-reactive.

Comment on this clonotype: Antigen: not known.

Deletions cut 1 base from V and 0 bases from J, with 12 bases between. The CDR3 runs 16 residues. Looked up from germline, CDR1 is SEHNR and CDR2 is FQNEAQ (reference sequence). The assay that was used to sequence DNA from cultured CD4+ T cells was the Oncomine TCR Beta short-read assay. TCRdb used MiXCR to reprocess the PCR reads, holding one entry per CDR3 protein. The sample lists more than 13,000 distinct CDR3 sequences, 30% seen once, with roughly a sixth in the top ten. The treatment was: roughly ten-day PBMC culture with coronavirus spike peptide pools or control peptides (ViraFEST assay). The receptor was derived from a human donor with COVID-19. The sequencing input was cultured CD4+ T cells from blood. This chain connects TRBV7-9 to TRBJ1-1; D is unresolved. This CDR3 is CASSLGGPNMNTEAFF. In DNA form, the CDR3 reads TGTGCCAGCAGCTTAGGAGGACCGAATATGAACACTGAAGCTTTCTTT. Combining the CDR3 with reference TRBV7-9 and TRBJ1-1 gives the whole variable domain DTGVSQNPRHKITKRGQNVTFRCDPISEHNRLYWYRQTLGQGPEFLTYFQNEAQLEKSRLLSDRFSAERPKGSFSTLEIQRTEQGDSAMYLCASSLGGPNMNTEAFFGQGTRLTVV.